This paragraph reports one TCR beta chain. The CDR3 consists of 15 residues. Germline-derived CDR1 and CDR2 are SGDLS and YYNGEE. Trimming removed 3 bases from V and 5 bases from J; junction bases left unmatched: 5. This sample was included in a study of blood T cell repertoires in COVID-19. Study information: Acute and convalescent COVID-19 samples came from the United States, Italy and Spain.

As handled by the study authors: Amplified reference gene primers provided the basis for estimating nucleated cell counts. Only in-frame clones appear in the TCRdb table, and some are missing; sequencing was by immunoSEQ multiplex PCR. That table supplies the V and J calls and clone size; D and trimming were determined from the DNA. The sample holds more than 95,000 clones; 92% are singletons and the top ten take roughly 2.1%. Seattle's cohort entered during active infection and was followed longitudinally. The J gene is TRBJ2-3, the V gene TRBV9, with 11 bases that match TRBD2. Sequenced sample: peripheral blood. This clonotype originated in a man over 45 with COVID-19, enrolled during active disease. CDR3 nucleotides: TGTGCCAGCAGCGCAATAGCGGGAGGGAGAGATACGCAGTATTTT. Amino acid sequence: CASSAIAGGRDTQYF. Drawing the rest from reference TRBV9 and TRBJ2-3, the complete variable domain is DSGVTQTPKHLITATGQRVTLRCSPRSGDLSVYWYQQSLDQGLQFLIQYYNGEERAKGNILERFSAQQFPDLHSELNLSSLELGDSALYFCASSAIAGGRDTQYFGPGTRLTVL.